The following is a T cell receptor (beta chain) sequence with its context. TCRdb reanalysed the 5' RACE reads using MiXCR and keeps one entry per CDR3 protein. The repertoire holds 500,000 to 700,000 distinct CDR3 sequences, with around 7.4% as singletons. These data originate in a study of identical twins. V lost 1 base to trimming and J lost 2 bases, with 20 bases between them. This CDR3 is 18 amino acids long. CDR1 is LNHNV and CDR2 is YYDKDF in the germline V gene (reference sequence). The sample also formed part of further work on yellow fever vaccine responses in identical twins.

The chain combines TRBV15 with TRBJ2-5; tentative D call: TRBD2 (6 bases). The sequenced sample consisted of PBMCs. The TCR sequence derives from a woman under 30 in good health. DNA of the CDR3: TGTGCCACCAGCAGAGTAGGTCAGGAGGGCCCCCCACAAGAGACCCAGTACTTC. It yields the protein CATSRVGQEGPPQETQYF.